The 25 T cell receptor beta chains below all came from one sample that was sequenced in a study of T cell responses to AZD1222 COVID-19 vaccine. Sequencing was performed with immunoSEQ multiplex PCR; in TCRdb, only in-frame clones are kept and a portion is missing. Among roughly 100,000 clones, around nine tenths were seen once, and the ten largest hold more than 20%. The material sequenced was peripheral blood, taken on day 0 of AZD1222 vaccination. The receptors come from an adult in good health.

The CDR3 region has the DNA TGTGCCAGCAGCTTAGAGGGTGCAGGGGGCTACGAGCAGTACTTC. Amino acids: CASSLEGAGGYEQYF. V and J are TRBV7-2 and TRBJ2-7, with TRBD1 identical over 7 bases. Germline CDR1 reads SGHTA; CDR2 reads FQGNSA. V dropped 1 base and J dropped 3; count of bases not matched to a gene: 6. This CDR3 has 15 residues.

This clone has just one count. The rearrangement joins TRBV7-2 to TRBJ2-4; D possibly uses TRBD1 or TRBD2 (7 bases each). The length of the CDR3 is 15 residues. Deletions cut 1 base from V and 8 bases from J, with 15 bases between. Germline loops: CDR1 SGHTA, CDR2 FQGNSA. The CDR3 region has the DNA TGTGCCAGCAGCTTAGGTCAGGGGGGGAGGGACATTCAGTACTTC. Translating gives CASSLGQGGRDIQYF.

The chain employs TRBV28 and TRBJ2-7; a possible D gene is TRBD2 (6 bases). CDR1 and CDR2 (germline): MDHEN, SYDVKM. CDR3 length: 13 amino acids. V was cut by 6 bases and J by 7 bases, with 16 bases left in between. The CDR3: CASSLGGKWEQYF. The CDR3 DNA is TGTGCCAGCAGCCTGGGGGGTAAATGGGAGCAGTACTTC.

The chain employs TRBV4-1 and TRBJ1-1; D is undetermined. In germline, CDR1 is MGHRA, CDR2 YSYEKL. This CDR3 is built from 14 residues. V was trimmed by 0 bases and J by 2 bases, leaving 7 bases between them. CDR3 DNA: TGCGCCAGCAGCCAAGATGCCACCAACACTGAAGCTTTCTTT. This encodes CASSQDATNTEAFF.

V gene TRBV9 combines with J gene TRBJ1-5; 9 bases agree with TRBD1. Germline CDR1 and CDR2: SGDLS and YYNGEE. The CDR3 loop spans 16 amino acids. Trimming at V came to 0 bases and at J to 6 bases, leaving 7 bases not matched to a gene. DNA of the CDR3: TGTGCCAGCAGCGTAGGTGACAGGGGGTCGACTCAGCCCCAGCATTTT. Amino acids: CASSVGDRGSTQPQHF.

The genes are TRBV30 and TRBJ1-6, with unresolved D. There are 11 residues in the CDR3. With 0 bases removed from V and 7 bases from J, the gap between germline ends came to 1 base. CDR1 is GTSNPN and CDR2 is SVGIG in the germline V gene (reference sequence). CDR3 DNA sequence: TGTGCCTGGAGTGTAAATTCACCCCTCCACTTT. Translating it yields CAWSVNSPLHF.

CDR3 nucleotides: TGTGCCAGCAGCCCAGGGAGGGGGAGGTCTGGGGCCAACGTCCTGACTTTC. Protein sequence: CASSPGRGRSGANVLTF. The chain recombines TRBV6-2 or TRBV6-3 with TRBJ2-6; a weak D match, TRBD2 (7 bases). The V gene's germline CDR1 is MNHEY and CDR2 SVGEGT. This CDR3 contains 17 residues. With 6 bases removed from V and 1 base from J, the gap between germline ends came to 16 bases.

The chain employs TRBV27 and TRBJ1-6; a weak D match, TRBD1 (5 bases). Trimming removed 6 bases at V and 5 bases at J, with 14 bases between. This CDR3 has 15 amino acids. Germline lookup yields CDR1 MNHEY and CDR2 SMNVEV (reference sequence). The CDR3 DNA reads as TGTGCCAGCAGCCCCGGGACGGGGGATAATTCACCCCTCCACTTT. It specifies CASSPGTGDNSPLHF.

The V gene is TRBV5-4, the J gene TRBJ2-7; 7 bases map to TRBD2. Germline CDR1 is SGHNT and CDR2 is YYREEE (reference sequence). This CDR3 region has 13 residues. The junction had 8 bases not matched to a gene; V was cut back by 5 bases and J by 6 bases. This CDR3 reads CASRPPGGFEQYF. The CDR3 bases are TGTGCCAGCAGGCCGCCGGGAGGCTTCGAGCAGTACTTC.

V gene TRBV28 combines with J gene TRBJ2-4; 8 bases are a match to TRBD1. V shed 3 bases, J shed 3 bases, and the junction held 7 bases outside the gene matches. There are 16 residues in the CDR3. Germline V gene data show CDR1 as MDHEN and CDR2 as SYDVKM. This CDR3 reads CASSFQGARVKNIQYF. The DNA of the CDR3 is TGTGCCAGCAGTTTCCAGGGGGCTAGAGTCAAAAACATTCAGTACTTC.

The rearrangement joins TRBV3-1 (or the pseudogene TRBV3-2) to TRBJ1-1; D ambiguous. Per germline, CDR1 LGHDT and CDR2 YNNKEL (reference sequence). With 4 bases removed from V and 3 bases from J, the gap between germline ends came to 9 bases. The CDR3 consists of 13 residues. The CDR3 coding sequence is TGTGCCAGCAGCCCTCGTTCGGACACTGAAGCTTTCTTT. Protein product: CASSPRSDTEAFF.

For this clone: Since a much larger clone is just one base distant, this may be a read error. Other DNA sequences from this sample encode an identical CDR3 as well. The rearrangement uses TRBV7-9 and TRBJ2-2; 7 bases agree with TRBD1. The CDR3 runs 15 residues. Germline loops: CDR1 SEHNR, CDR2 FQNEAQ (reference sequence). This CDR3 reads CASSFWDSSPGELFF. The CDR3 DNA sequence: TGTGCCAGCAGCTTTTGGGACAGCAGTCCCGGGGAGTTGTTTTTT.

The rearrangement uses TRBV19 and TRBJ2-5, with TRBD1 matching 7 bases. CDR1 LNHDA and CDR2 SQIVND come from the germline V gene (reference sequence). J was trimmed by 2 bases and V by 7 bases; bases with no gene match: 7. This CDR3 spans 14 amino acids. The CDR3, as DNA: TGTGCCAGTAAATCCGGGACAGTACAAGAGACCCAGTACTTC. Translating gives CASKSGTVQETQYF.

The gene calls are TRBV18 and TRBJ2-3, with 7 bases lining up with TRBD1. The junction had 3 bases not matched to a gene; V was cut back by 2 bases and J by 1 base. CDR1 and CDR2 (germline): KGHSH, LQKENI. The length of the CDR3 is 15 residues. The CDR3 loop is CASSPIGQGTDTQYF. DNA of the CDR3: TGTGCCAGCTCACCAATAGGACAGGGCACAGATACGCAGTATTTT.

The chain has TRBV19 and TRBJ2-7; 7 bases fit TRBD1. The CDR3 spans 14 residues. Losses at the gene ends were 0 bases for V and 6 bases for J; bases not matched to a gene: 5. Looked up from germline, CDR1 is LNHDA and CDR2 is SQIVND (reference sequence). CDR3 amino acids: CASSIDRAGGEQYF. Written as DNA, the CDR3 is TGTGCCAGTAGTATAGACCGAGCAGGGGGCGAGCAGTACTTC.

This chain connects TRBV7-8 to TRBJ2-1; D gene unclear. The CDR3 contains 13 residues. CDR1 is SGHVS and CDR2 is FQNEAQ in the germline V gene. Trimming took 0 bases from V and 10 from J, leaving 10 bases between them. In nucleotides, the CDR3 is TGTGCCAGCAGCTTAGCCTTGGACGGAGAGCAGTTCTTC. This codes for CASSLALDGEQFF.

This clone was counted only a few times. The chain employs TRBV7-6 and TRBJ1-4; D is perhaps TRBD1 (5 bases). V lost 4 bases and J lost 7, with 16 bases in between. CDR3 length: 15 amino acids. The germline V gene has CDR1 SGHVS and CDR2 FNYEAQ. Here the CDR3 reads CASSSRGGVREKLFF. The CDR3 nucleotides read TGTGCCAGCAGCTCAAGGGGAGGGGTTCGTGAAAAACTGTTTTTT.

V usage is TRBV2 and J usage is TRBJ2-5, with no clear D. CDR3 length: 12 amino acids. Germline values: CDR1 SNHLY, CDR2 FYNNEI. Trimming pared 2 bases from V and 4 bases from J, leaving 5 bases between. CDR3 amino acids: CASSEFSETQYF. The CDR3 nucleotides read TGTGCCAGCAGTGAATTTTCAGAGACCCAGTACTTC. Full variable domain (missing parts from reference TRBV2 and TRBJ2-5): EPEVTQTPSHQVTQMGQEVILRCVPISNHLYFYWYRQILGQKVEFLVSFYNNEISEKSEIFDDQFSVERPDGSNFTLKIRSTKLEDSAMYFCASSEFSETQYFGPGTRLLVL.

The J gene is TRBJ2-7, the V gene TRBV28; D is unclear. Trimming removed 3 bases at V and 1 base at J, with 13 bases between. This CDR3 contains 15 residues. Germline V gives CDR1 MDHEN, CDR2 SYDVKM. CDR3 sequence reads: CASSFIQDYSYEQYF. In DNA form, the CDR3 reads TGTGCCAGCAGTTTCATTCAGGATTATTCCTACGAGCAGTACTTC.

The rearrangement joins TRBV7-9 to TRBJ2-7; TRBD2 agrees at 8 bases. The CDR3 covers 12 residues. Germline V gene sequence: CDR1 SEHNR, CDR2 FQNEAQ (reference sequence). The V gene end was trimmed by 5 bases and the J gene end by 6 bases; junction bases not matched to a gene: 3. DNA of the CDR3: TGTGCCAGCAGCCTGAGCGGGGGCGAGCAGTACTTC. This translates into CASSLSGGEQYF.

The J gene is TRBJ1-4, the V gene TRBV14; D gene unclear. V lost 3 bases and J lost 4, with 6 bases in between. Germline V lookup: CDR1 SGHDN, CDR2 FVKESK. This CDR3 has 13 amino acids. CDR3 nucleotide sequence: TGTGCCAGCAGCCAGGGCCTTAATGAAAAACTGTTTTTT. Translating gives CASSQGLNEKLFF.

V gene TRBV18 combines with J gene TRBJ2-7; 9 bases line up with TRBD1. The J segment lost 3 bases and the V segment lost 3 bases, leaving 12 bases of the junction unmatched. Germline CDR1 reads KGHSH; CDR2 reads LQKENI. The CDR3 covers 17 residues. The CDR3 here is CASSPQGGGQGNYEQYF. Written as DNA, the CDR3 is TGTGCCAGCTCACCGCAGGGAGGGGGACAGGGAAACTACGAGCAGTACTTC.

V is TRBV7-2 and J is TRBJ1-6; 9 bases are a match to TRBD1. The V segment lost 6 bases and the J segment 10 bases; nucleotides outside the gene matches: 7. The CDR3 is made up of 14 amino acids. CDR1 is SGHTA, CDR2 FQGNSA, per germline. As DNA, the CDR3 is TGTGCCAGCAGGCGGACAGGGGTCCTATCACCCCTCCACTTT. Amino acid sequence: CASRRTGVLSPLHF.

The chain employs TRBV7-3 and TRBJ1-2; TRBD1 might be the D (6 bases). Germline CDR1 and CDR2: SGHTA and FQGTGA. The CDR3 extends over 17 amino acids. The V and J ends lost 7 bases and 0 bases respectively, with 21 bases between them. The CDR3 region has the DNA TGTGCCAGCACCGAACCATACCGACAGGACTCTAACTATGGCTACACCTTC. This sequence encodes CASTEPYRQDSNYGYTF.

The chain couples TRBV6-2 or TRBV6-3 to TRBJ1-2; D unresolved. Germline CDR1 is MNHEY and CDR2 is SVGEGT. V was clipped by 2 bases and J by 9 bases, with 7 bases between them. The CDR3 is 11 amino acids. The CDR3: CASSYEYSYTF. DNA of the CDR3: TGTGCCAGCAGTTACGAGTATAGCTACACCTTC.